The 10 T cell receptor beta chains listed next were all sequenced from one sample in a study of T cell responses to AZD1222 COVID-19 vaccine. Profiled with immunoSEQ multiplex PCR; TCRdb holds only in-frame clones, not every one. Counted here are 100,000 to 150,000 clones, over 75% occurring once; the ten biggest clones make up about 5.4%. This material consisted of peripheral blood, taken on day 0 of AZD1222 vaccination. The source of these receptors is an adult in good health.

This chain connects TRBV5-6 to TRBJ1-4, with D uncertain. The V gene's germline CDR1 is SGHDT and CDR2 YYEEEE. The germline V and J ends were trimmed by 1 base and 2 bases, with 6 bases remaining between them. The CDR3 is made up of 14 amino acids. CDR3 bases: TGTGCCAGCAGCTTGAGGGCTACTAATGAAAAACTGTTTTTT. Protein: CASSLRATNEKLFF.

The chain links TRBV9 to TRBJ2-1; possible D gene TRBD2, 6 bases. Germline loops: CDR1 SGDLS, CDR2 YYNGEE. The V and J ends lost 0 bases and 3 bases respectively, with 13 bases between them. This CDR3 has 16 amino acids. CDR3 in DNA: TGTGCCAGCAGCGTAGCTGCGGGAATGGTCTACAATGAGCAGTTCTTC. Its protein is CASSVAAGMVYNEQFF.

V gene TRBV5-1 combines with J gene TRBJ2-1; 10 bases fit TRBD2. The V segment lost 0 bases and the J segment 7 bases; nucleotides outside the gene matches: 10. The CDR3 extends over 17 amino acids. CDR1 and CDR2 from the germline V gene are SGHRS and YFSETQ. CDR3 residues: CASSLGVLAGAINEQFF. The CDR3 nucleotides are TGCGCCAGCAGCTTGGGGGTTCTAGCGGGGGCCATAAATGAGCAGTTCTTC.

The J gene is TRBJ2-2, the V gene TRBV5-5; 14 bases match TRBD2. V was clipped by 4 bases and J by 7 bases; unmatched bases: 12. The CDR3 length is 18 residues. Germline V gene lookup returns CDR1 SGHKS and CDR2 YYEKEE (reference sequence). CDR3 nucleotide sequence: TGTGCCAGCAGCCAAGGGACTAGCGGGAGTTTTATCGGCGGGGAGCTGTTTTTT. The encoded protein is CASSQGTSGSFIGGELFF.

The chain links TRBV5-1 to TRBJ1-3; D unclear. The germline CDR1 and CDR2 sequences are SGHRS and YFSETQ. The CDR3 is 16 amino acids. Deletions cut 4 bases from V and 0 bases from J, with 14 bases between. The CDR3, as DNA: TGCGCCAGCAGCGCACCGGAAGAGTACTCTGGAAACACCATATATTTT. Its protein is CASSAPEEYSGNTIYF.

V is TRBV11-2 and J is TRBJ2-5; a weak D match, TRBD2 (5 bases). Germline V gives CDR1 SGHAT, CDR2 FQNNGV. V was cut by 1 base and J by 4 bases, with 10 bases left in between. This CDR3 spans 14 amino acids. The CDR3 sequence is CASSLGASRETQYF. In nucleotides, the CDR3 is TGTGCCAGCAGCTTAGGGGCTAGCAGAGAGACCCAGTACTTC.

V is TRBV19 and J is TRBJ1-5; possible D gene TRBD1, 5 bases. V shed 6 bases and J shed 6 bases, with 15 bases lying between them. This CDR3 has 14 amino acids. Germline V gene data show CDR1 as LNHDA and CDR2 as SQIVND (reference sequence). The CDR3 DNA reads TGTGCCAGTAGGAATGGCAGGGTCGGTCAGCCCCAGCATTTT. As protein: CASRNGRVGQPQHF.

V and J are TRBV4-2 and TRBJ2-7; maybe TRBD2 (5 bases). The V and J ends lost 1 base and 3 bases respectively, with 10 bases between them. The CDR3 loop spans 14 amino acids. Germline assignment: CDR1 LGHNA and CDR2 YNFKEQ. CDR3 sequence (DNA): TGTGCCAGCAGCCAAGGTTCGGGGATCTACGAGCAGTACTTC. It specifies CASSQGSGIYEQYF.

J is TRBJ2-1 and V is TRBV29-1, with no clear D. Trimming left V 5 bases short and J 9 bases short, with 11 bases between. From germline, CDR1 is SQVTM and CDR2 ANQGSEA. The CDR3 has 11 amino acids. The CDR3 sequence is CSVFGRTEQFF. The CDR3 DNA is TGCAGCGTTTTCGGACGGACTGAGCAGTTCTTC.

This chain uses TRBV12-5 with TRBJ1-4; D not resolved. The CDR3 consists of 17 residues. Germline CDR1 LGHNT, CDR2 FRNRAP. V was trimmed by 3 bases and J by 0 bases, leaving 14 bases between them. CDR3 nucleotides: TGTGCTAGTGGTTTAACCCTGGCAGAAGCAACTAATGAAAAACTGTTTTTT. As protein: CASGLTLAEATNEKLFF. Looking up the rest from reference TRBV12-5 and TRBJ1-4 gives the full variable domain: DARVTQTPRHKVTEMGQEVTMRCQPILGHNTVFWYRQTMMQGLELLAYFRNRAPLDDSGMPKDRFSAEMPDATLATLKIQPSEPRDSAVYFCASGLTLAEATNEKLFFGSGTQLSVL.